The 2 T cell receptor beta chains reported below all come from one sample, sequenced in a study of T cells in Graves' hyperthyroidism and ophthalmopathy. Amplified regions were TCR beta CDR3 sequences from RNA transcripts. The primer set for the first-round RT-PCR of the TCR CDR3 was HTBI. In TCRdb, the multiplex PCR reads were re-called with MiXCR into one record per CDR3 protein. Among under 400,000 distinct CDR3 sequences listed, approximately 22% were seen once. The sample comprised blood. Source of these receptors: a woman aged 50 to 65 with Graves' hyperthyroidism.

J is TRBJ1-2 and V is TRBV2; 10 nucleotides agree with TRBD1. This CDR3 comprises 16 residues. Trimming removed 8 bases from V and 6 bases from J; junction bases left unmatched: 15. The germline CDR1 and CDR2 sequences are SNHLY and FYNNEI. In DNA, the CDR3 is TGTGCCAGCCTTTCCGGGACAGGGGCTTTTGCTGATGGCTACACCTTC. Encoded protein: CASLSGTGAFADGYTF.

This clonotype was seen many times. The rearrangement links TRBV11-3 to TRBJ2-1, with D possibly called TRBD1 or TRBD2 (5 bases each). The CDR3 runs to 12 residues. V lost 5 bases to trimming and J lost 12 bases, with 14 bases between them. Per germline, CDR1 SGHNT and CDR2 YENEEA. The CDR3 DNA reads as TGTGCCAGCAGCGCCCCCCGGGGCCGGCAGTTCTTC. This codes for CASSAPRGRQFF.